A selection of T cell receptor beta chains follows, all from one sample in a study of Graves' ophthalmopathy and Graves' hyperthyroidism. TCRdb processed the multiplex PCR reads anew with MiXCR; each CDR3 protein has one entry. This table holds approximately 380,000 distinct CDR3 sequences, under 25% found once. Sequenced material: peripheral blood. The receptors here all came from a woman under 30 with stable Graves' hyperthyroidism. Each CDR3 is given with its conserved first and last residue. Fields, in order: V gene, CDR3 protein.

>TRBV12-3/TRBV12-4
CASSLGVQDYGYTF
>TRBV10-3
CAISEGTPPDAFF
>TRBV28
CASILTSGVTGELCF
>TRBV9
CASSAARAPGELFF
>TRBV7-8
CASSFTAGGPWYF
>TRBV11-2
CASSYLSGSADTQYF
>TRBV12-3/TRBV12-4
CASNHRDRGTGELFF
>TRBV7-2
CASSLSRDPGGETQYF
>TRBV20-1
CSTSVIAGGPWETQYF
>TRBV19
CASSPRSGYGYTF
>TRBV30
CAWSRMGLNTEAFF
>TRBV7-8
CASGLAGYETQYF
>TRBV29-1
CSVVPLAGGQETQYF
>TRBV6-2/TRBV6-3
CASSYPARFGEAFF
>TRBV28
CASSWPSGNTIYF
>TRBV30
CAWSGGRGREQYF
>TRBV30
CFGRGVSGYTF
>TRBV24-1
CATSDPGTPQETQYF
>TRBV11-2
CASSLWPGTGGLNTEAFF
>TRBV25-1
CASSERSIGTYEQYF